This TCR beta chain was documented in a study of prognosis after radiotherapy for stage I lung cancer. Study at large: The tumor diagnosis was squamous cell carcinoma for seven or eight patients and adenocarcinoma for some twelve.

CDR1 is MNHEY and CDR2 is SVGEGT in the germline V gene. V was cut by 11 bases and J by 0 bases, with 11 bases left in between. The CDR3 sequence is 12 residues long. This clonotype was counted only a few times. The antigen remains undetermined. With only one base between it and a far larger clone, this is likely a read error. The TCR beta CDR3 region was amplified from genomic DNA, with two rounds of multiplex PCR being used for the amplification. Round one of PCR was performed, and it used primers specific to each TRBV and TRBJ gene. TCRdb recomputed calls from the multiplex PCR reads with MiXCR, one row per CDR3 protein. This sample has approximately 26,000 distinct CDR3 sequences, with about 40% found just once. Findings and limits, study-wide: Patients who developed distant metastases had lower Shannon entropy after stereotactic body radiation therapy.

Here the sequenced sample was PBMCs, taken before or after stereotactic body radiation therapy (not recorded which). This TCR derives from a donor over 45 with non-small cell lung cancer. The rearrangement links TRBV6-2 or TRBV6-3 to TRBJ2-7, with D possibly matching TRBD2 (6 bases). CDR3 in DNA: TGTGCCGGGTCTAGCGTCTCCTACGAGCAGTACTTC. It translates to CAGSSVSYEQYF.